This paragraph covers one T cell receptor (beta chain) sequence. What it recognizes is unknown. Measured with immunoSEQ multiplex PCR; TCRdb has only the in-frame clones, and not every one. The sample holds roughly 250,000 clones, 70% seen once. The V end was cut by 2 bases, the J end by 0 bases, with 8 bases between. CDR1 and CDR2 from the germline V gene are KGHSH and LQKENI. The CDR3 has 15 amino acids. The data originate from a study of cytotoxic CD8 clonotypes in ibrutinib-treated CLL. About the study: The patient breakdown showed under 12 relapsed/refractory and some 14 treatment-naive cases, with under 18 IGHV unmutated. When averaged across all of the samples, the counts came to approximately 250,000 productive templates and about 95,000 productive rearrangements. Study-wide points: Shared public clonotypes were rare, and on treatment they either got smaller or stayed the same. Clonality went up at the time of ibrutinib response, stayed stable in sustained remission, and later dropped back toward its baseline level at progression.

The chain is built from TRBV18 and TRBJ1-3; unclear D gene. This receptor was taken from a human donor with chronic lymphocytic leukemia. This specimen consisted of PBMCs, obtained after 24 months of ibrutinib treatment. In DNA form, the CDR3 reads TGTGCCAGCTCACCAGTCACCGGCTCTGGAAACACCATATATTTT. It yields the protein CASSPVTGSGNTIYF.